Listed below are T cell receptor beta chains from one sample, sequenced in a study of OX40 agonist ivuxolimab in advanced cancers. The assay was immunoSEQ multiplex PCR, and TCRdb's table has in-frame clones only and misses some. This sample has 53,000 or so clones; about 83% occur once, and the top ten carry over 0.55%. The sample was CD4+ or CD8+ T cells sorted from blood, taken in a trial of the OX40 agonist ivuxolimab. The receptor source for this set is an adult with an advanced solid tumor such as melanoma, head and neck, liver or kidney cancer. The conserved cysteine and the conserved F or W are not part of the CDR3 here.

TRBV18,ASSPARYEQY
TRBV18,ASSGQGRNGYT
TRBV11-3,ASSYRQQINQPQH
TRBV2,ASSDRRQGDSPLH
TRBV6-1,ASRMGQPTTDTQY
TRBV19,ASRIGGSEQY
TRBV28,ASSPRQRRLTPNQPQH
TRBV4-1,ASSHSTGGRNTEAF
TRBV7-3,ASSSPSGADKLYEQY
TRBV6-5,ASSLQGAQGEQF
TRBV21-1,ASTQWGVSQPQH
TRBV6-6,ASSYGLPIVTDTQY
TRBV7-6,ASSSLGAKNSPLH
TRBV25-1,ASSEPVGSASYEQY
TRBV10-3,AISEATSGSFNEQF
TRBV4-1,ASSQDSRGTEAF
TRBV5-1,ASSQTPGTGYGYT